This TCR beta chain was retrieved from a study of vaccination effects on CD4 cells after COVID-19 (dated by TCRdb to 2021 to 2024). In terms of the full investigation: To identify antigen-specific CD4+ T cell clonotypes by their expansion, the ViraFEST assay first stimulated PBMC with viral peptide pools and then applied TCR sequencing. The full study included some 10 COVID-19 convalescent patients and several SARS-CoV-2-naive healthy vaccine recipients. Some 2 million PBMC per well were cultured with about 10 ug/ml peptides in IMDM containing approximately 4.7% human AB serum, 10 IU/ml IL-2 and gentamicin. SARS-CoV-2 spike-specific CD4+ TCR repertoires from before and after mRNA vaccination were compared in COVID-19 convalescent patients and in infection-naive vaccine recipients. Post-vaccine samples across the study were collected a median of 72 days after the second dose, with a range of 14 to 241. Cultures from other donors in the study were sequenced using the Oncomine TCR Beta short-read assay on an Illumina iSeq 100.

The CDR3 covers 12 residues, taking in both the cysteine and the phenylalanine. Only the CDR3 region is kept as DNA, spanning 36 bases read in frame from base 1. The trim is 1 base for V and 5 bases for J, with a gap of 6 bases between the germline ends. The germline V gene sets CDR1 to MNHEY and CDR2 to SVGAGI. The receptor library was made with the immunoSEQ multiplex PCR assay. DNA from the cultured, isolated CD4+ T cells was subjected to TCR beta CDR3 sequencing. Regarding the original processing steps: Non-productive TCR sequences were discarded, and reads were trimmed to the CDR3 region, with only CDR3s of 7 or more amino acids retained. The MANAFEST web app was used to identify antigen-specific clonotypes by comparing expansion in peptide wells with expansion in reference cultures. To count as positive, a clone had to show expansion at FDR<0.05 compared with the reference and with all other wells, an odds ratio above 5, and a frequency above 0.1% in two replicate wells. A clonotype was defined as cross-reactive if the clonotype was significantly expanded both in SARS-CoV-2 spike wells and in at least one common cold coronavirus spike condition. CDR3 similarity was assessed by Levenshtein distance using the stringdist R package, and unrooted trees were constructed with ape in R 3.6.1. This is the immuneACCESS table as TCRdb keeps it, with only in-frame sequences that have V and J called. A part of the clones is gone; compared with another copy, unresolved V genes explain less than half, and the rest is unexplained. D and trimming were read from the DNA, whereas the V and J calls and clone size are those reported in that table. The sample contains fewer than 55,000 clones, 60% to 75% of them found a single time. 6.5% to 7.5% of the sample comes from the top ten.

Points the paper makes about the study in general: Both infection-induced and vaccine-induced clones contracted markedly at late post-vaccination timepoints, which is consistent with waning T cell responses. In healthy vaccine recipients, vaccine-induced clones were almost all SARS-CoV-2 mono-reactive, with only 1 of 255 cross-reactive with common cold coronaviruses. The study was limited by a small number of convalescent patients, and early post-infection timepoints were lacking.

In regard to this clone: This clone's antigen is unknown. No base quality values were provided; no much bigger clone lies one nucleotide off.

After less than eleven days of culture, CD4+ T cells were isolated with the EasySep CD4+ T cell isolation kit. Two doses of either the BNT162b2 or the mRNA-1273 mRNA SARS-CoV-2 vaccine were administered to participants. Negative nucleocapsid antibody results before and after vaccination confirmed that the healthy vaccine recipients had no prior SARS-CoV-2 infection. Half of the culture medium was replaced with fresh IL-2-containing medium on days 3 and 7. Unless otherwise noted, each peptide stimulation condition was cultured in triplicate wells. PBMC were separated from whole blood using Ficoll-Paque Plus gradient centrifugation and were then either cryopreserved at -140C or used fresh. Genomic DNA was extracted from cultured CD4+ T cells with the QIAamp micro DNA kit.

Specimen: CD4+ T cells from PBMCs cultured without peptide, collected after COVID-19 vaccination. Here the chain combines TRBV6-5 and TRBJ2-7, and the D gene may be TRBD2, 5 bases matching. This TCR was sampled from a human donor who received a COVID-19 vaccine. The CDR3 reads CASSYYGDEQYF. The base sequence is TGTGCCAGCAGTTACTACGGGGACGAGCAGTACTTC.